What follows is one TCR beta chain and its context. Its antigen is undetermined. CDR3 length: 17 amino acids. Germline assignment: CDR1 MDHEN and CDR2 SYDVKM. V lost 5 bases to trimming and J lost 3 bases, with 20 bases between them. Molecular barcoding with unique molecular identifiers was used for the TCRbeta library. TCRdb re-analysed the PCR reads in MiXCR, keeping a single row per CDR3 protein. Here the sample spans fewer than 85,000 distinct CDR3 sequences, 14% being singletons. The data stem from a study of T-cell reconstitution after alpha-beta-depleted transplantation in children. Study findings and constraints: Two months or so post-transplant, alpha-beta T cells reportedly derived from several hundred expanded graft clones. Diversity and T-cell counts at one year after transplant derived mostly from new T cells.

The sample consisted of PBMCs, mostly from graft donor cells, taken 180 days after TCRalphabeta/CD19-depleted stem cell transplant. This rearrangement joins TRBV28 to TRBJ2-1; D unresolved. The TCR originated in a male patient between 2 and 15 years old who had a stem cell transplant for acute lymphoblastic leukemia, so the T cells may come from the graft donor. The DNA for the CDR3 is TGTGCCAGCAGTCCCTCGCGAGTCATACCACTCTACAATGAGCAGTTCTTC. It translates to CASSPSRVIPLYNEQFF.